The rows below give T cell receptor beta chains drawn from one sample of a study of cytomegalovirus exposure and HLA in healthy donors. Method: immunoSEQ multiplex PCR; TCRdb's copy keeps in-frame clones and lacks some. Found here are roughly 150,000 clones, under 90% of them singletons; the top ten hold more than 2%. The sequencing input was PBMCs. The receptor source for this set is a boy aged 2 to 10 in good health and CMV-seronegative. Each CDR3 is given with its conserved first and last residue. Fields, in order: clone size, CDR3 length, D gene, V gene, J gene, CDR3 DNA, CDR3 protein. The D gene is left open where the match is weak. Clone size is not always given. Where it is, it says once, few, many or a class for expanded clones.

clone size: few; CDR3 length: 14; D gene: TRBD1; V gene: TRBV29-1; J gene: TRBJ1-2; CDR3 DNA: TGCAGCGTCCGAGGGACAGGGAAAGGCTATGGCTACACCTTC; CDR3 protein: CSVRGTGKGYGYTF
clone size: -; CDR3 length: 14; D gene: TRBD1; V gene: TRBV5-4; J gene: TRBJ1-2; CDR3 DNA: TGTGCCAGCAGCATGGACAGGGGGCTATCGGGCTACACCTTC; CDR3 protein: CASSMDRGLSGYTF
clone size: -; CDR3 length: 14; D gene: -; V gene: TRBV6-4; J gene: TRBJ2-7; CDR3 DNA: TGTGCCAGCAGTGACCGGGACACTGTCTACGAGCAGTACTTC; CDR3 protein: CASSDRDTVYEQYF
clone size: -; CDR3 length: 14; D gene: -; V gene: TRBV6-5; J gene: TRBJ2-2; CDR3 DNA: TGTGCCAGCAGTTACTTACAGGTGGGAGGGGAGCTGTTTTTT; CDR3 protein: CASSYLQVGGELFF
clone size: few; CDR3 length: 15; D gene: -; V gene: TRBV5-6; J gene: TRBJ1-1; CDR3 DNA: TGTGCCAGCAGCTTGTCGGGTCCGTCGTACACTGAAGCTTTCTTT; CDR3 protein: CASSLSGPSYTEAFF
clone size: -; CDR3 length: 16; D gene: -; V gene: TRBV4-2; J gene: TRBJ2-3; CDR3 DNA: TGTGCCAGCAGCCAAGAATTAGGTAGCGGAACAGATACGCAGTATTTT; CDR3 protein: CASSQELGSGTDTQYF
clone size: -; CDR3 length: 15; D gene: TRBD2; V gene: TRBV29-1; J gene: TRBJ2-1; CDR3 DNA: TGCAGCGTTGATTTGGCTAGCGGGGGGGACAATGAGCAGTTCTTC; CDR3 protein: CSVDLASGGDNEQFF
clone size: -; CDR3 length: 14; D gene: -; V gene: TRBV25-1; J gene: TRBJ1-4; CDR3 DNA: TGTGCCAGCAGTGGGGCAGGGTGGGATGAAAAACTGTTTTTT; CDR3 protein: CASSGAGWDEKLFF
clone size: -; CDR3 length: 16; D gene: TRBD2; V gene: TRBV7-3; J gene: TRBJ2-1; CDR3 DNA: TGTGCCAGCAGCTTCCGAACTGGACTAGCGGCCCCTGAGCAGTTCTTC; CDR3 protein: CASSFRTGLAAPEQFF
clone size: -; CDR3 length: 17; D gene: TRBD1; V gene: TRBV18; J gene: TRBJ1-2; CDR3 DNA: TGTGCCAGCTCACCAGGGCAGGGGGCGCTAGGGAAGGATGGCTACACCTTC; CDR3 protein: CASSPGQGALGKDGYTF
clone size: once; CDR3 length: 14; D gene: -; V gene: TRBV11-2; J gene: TRBJ2-2; CDR3 DNA: TGTGCCAGCAGAAGTACCAGGGGCACCGGGGAGCTGTTTTTT; CDR3 protein: CASRSTRGTGELFF